The sequence of this T cell receptor beta chain was determined in a study of T cells in Graves' hyperthyroidism and ophthalmopathy. Study-wide points: Blood samples included most of the expanded thyroid clonotypes exceeding 0.001.

Authors of the study amplified TCR beta CDR3 regions from RNA transcripts. Researchers ran a first-round RT-PCR on the TCR CDR3 using the HTBI primer set. In TCRdb, the multiplex PCR reads were re-called with MiXCR into one record per CDR3 protein. The table records roughly 750,000 distinct CDR3 sequences, about a sixth of them present only once. Those with hyperthyroidism were 18 to 65 years old, newly diagnosed, and ill for under 2 months. Any patient presenting with uncontrolled infection, other autoimmune disease, pregnancy or lactation was left out. J gave up 8 bases and V 2 bases, and 16 bases lay outside the gene matches. The germline V gene has CDR1 DFQATT and CDR2 SNEGSKA (reference sequence). The CDR3 extends over 17 amino acids. There are many counts of this clonotype. Its antigen is not identified.

This clonotype was sampled from a man between 18 and 29 years old with Graves' hyperthyroidism. The source material was blood. The chain is built from TRBV20-1 and TRBJ2-3; 10 nucleotides line up with TRBD2. The CDR3: CSARSQETSGWHGTQYF. CDR3 coding DNA: TGCAGTGCTAGATCCCAGGAGACTAGCGGGTGGCACGGTACGCAGTATTTT.